This T cell receptor (beta chain) was identified in a study of human T cells and chemical hapten exposure. Study summary: Scalp application of diphenylcyclopropenone was performed weekly in patients across the entire approximately 24-week study. Recorded diagnoses among the mostly female patients were alopecia areata, totalis or universalis. Study results and caveats: Significantly more large CDR3 similarity clusters were formed by expanded TCRs than by controls.

In its sample, this clonotype was seen a few times. What it recognizes is unknown. The sample's time point: patch test 3, about 24 weeks after DPC sensitization. The treatment: therapeutic diphenylcyclopropenone sensitization with weekly scalp DPC. Blood, whole and unfractionated, served as the source for total RNA extraction. The CDR3 contains 11 residues. Germline values: CDR1 MNHNY, CDR2 SVGAGI (reference sequence). Trimming shortened V by 2 bases and J by 10 bases, and 6 bases separated the two germline ends. TCRdb passed the RACE reads through MiXCR, listing each CDR3 protein once. The table records roughly 100,000 distinct CDR3 sequences, under 35% of them present only once.

The chain uses TRBV6-6 and TRBJ2-1; D remains ambiguous. This receptor was taken from a man aged 40-50 years with alopecia areata. Some clones in this sample may be carry-over from other donors' samples. The source was whole blood, collected in connection with sensitization to the hapten diphenylcyclopropenone (DPC). CDR3 DNA sequence: TGTGCCAGCAGTTACATCTACGAGCAGTTCTTC. Its translation: CASSYIYEQFF.